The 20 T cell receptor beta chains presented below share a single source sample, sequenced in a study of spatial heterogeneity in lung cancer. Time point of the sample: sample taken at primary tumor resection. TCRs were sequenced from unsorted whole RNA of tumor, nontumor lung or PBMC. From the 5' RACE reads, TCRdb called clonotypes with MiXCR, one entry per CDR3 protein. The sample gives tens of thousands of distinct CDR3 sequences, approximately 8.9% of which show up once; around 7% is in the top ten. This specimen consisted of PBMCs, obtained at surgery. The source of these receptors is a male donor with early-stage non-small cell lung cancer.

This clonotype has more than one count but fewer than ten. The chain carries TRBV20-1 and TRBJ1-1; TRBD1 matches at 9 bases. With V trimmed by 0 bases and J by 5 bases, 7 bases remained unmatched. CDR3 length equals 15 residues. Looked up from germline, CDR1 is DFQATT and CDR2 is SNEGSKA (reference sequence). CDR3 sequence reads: CSARDTGQGGTEAFF. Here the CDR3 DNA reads TGCAGTGCTAGAGATACGGGACAGGGAGGGACTGAAGCTTTCTTT.

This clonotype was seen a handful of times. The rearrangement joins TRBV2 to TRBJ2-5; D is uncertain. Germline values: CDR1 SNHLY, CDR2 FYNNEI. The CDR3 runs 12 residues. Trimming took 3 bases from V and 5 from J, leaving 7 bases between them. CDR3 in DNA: TGTGCCAGCAGTGACGGGCAGGAGACCCAGTACTTC. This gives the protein CASSDGQETQYF.

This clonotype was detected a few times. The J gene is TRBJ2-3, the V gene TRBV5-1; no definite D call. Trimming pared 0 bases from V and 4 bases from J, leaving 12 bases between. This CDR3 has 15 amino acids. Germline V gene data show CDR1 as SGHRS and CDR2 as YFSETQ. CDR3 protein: CASSLEPGMADTQYF. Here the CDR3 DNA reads TGCGCCAGCAGCTTGGAACCGGGTATGGCAGATACGCAGTATTTT.

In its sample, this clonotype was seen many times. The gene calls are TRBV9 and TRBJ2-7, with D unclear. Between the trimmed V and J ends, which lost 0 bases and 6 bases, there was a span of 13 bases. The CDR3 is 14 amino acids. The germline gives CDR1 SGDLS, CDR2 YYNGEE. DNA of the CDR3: TGTGCCAGCAGCGTAGCCCCCGGACCTTTCGAGCAGTACTTC. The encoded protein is CASSVAPGPFEQYF.

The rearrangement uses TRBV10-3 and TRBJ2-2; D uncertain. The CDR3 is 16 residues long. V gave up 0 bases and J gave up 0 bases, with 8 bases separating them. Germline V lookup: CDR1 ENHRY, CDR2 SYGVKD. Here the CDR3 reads CAISESRTTNTGELFF. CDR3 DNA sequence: TGTGCCATCAGTGAGTCTCGCACAACGAACACCGGGGAGCTGTTTTTT.

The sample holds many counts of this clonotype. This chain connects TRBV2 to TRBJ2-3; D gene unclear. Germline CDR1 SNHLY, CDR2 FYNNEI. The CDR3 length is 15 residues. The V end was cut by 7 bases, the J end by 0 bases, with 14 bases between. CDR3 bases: TGTGCCAGCACCGTTGTTAGCAGGAGCACAGATACGCAGTATTTT. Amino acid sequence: CASTVVSRSTDTQYF.

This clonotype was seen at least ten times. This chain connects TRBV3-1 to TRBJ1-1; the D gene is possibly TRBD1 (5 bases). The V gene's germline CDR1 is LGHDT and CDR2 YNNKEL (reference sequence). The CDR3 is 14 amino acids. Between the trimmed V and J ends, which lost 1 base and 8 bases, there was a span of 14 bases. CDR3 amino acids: CASSQGWGGVEAFF. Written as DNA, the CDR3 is TGTGCCAGCAGCCAAGGATGGGGGGGAGTAGAAGCTTTCTTT.

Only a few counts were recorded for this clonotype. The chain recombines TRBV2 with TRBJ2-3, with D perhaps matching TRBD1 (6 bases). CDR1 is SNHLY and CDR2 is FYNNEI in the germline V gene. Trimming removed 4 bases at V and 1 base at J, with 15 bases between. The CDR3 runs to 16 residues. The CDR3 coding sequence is TGTGCCAGCAGTGGTCTCAGGGGCTTAGGCACAGATACGCAGTATTTT. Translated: CASSGLRGLGTDTQYF.

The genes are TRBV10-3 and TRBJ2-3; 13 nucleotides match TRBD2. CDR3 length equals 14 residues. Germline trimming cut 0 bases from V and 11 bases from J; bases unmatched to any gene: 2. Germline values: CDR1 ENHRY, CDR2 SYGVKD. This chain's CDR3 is CAISESGTSGKQYF. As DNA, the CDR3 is TGTGCCATCAGTGAGTCGGGGACTAGCGGGAAGCAGTATTTT.

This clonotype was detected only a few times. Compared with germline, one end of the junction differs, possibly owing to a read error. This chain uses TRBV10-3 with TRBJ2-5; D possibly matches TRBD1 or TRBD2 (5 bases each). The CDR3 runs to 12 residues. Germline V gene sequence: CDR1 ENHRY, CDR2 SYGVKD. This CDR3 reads CAISEWLGDRLF. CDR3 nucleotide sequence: TGTGCCATCAGTGAATGGCTAGGGGACCGTTTATTC.

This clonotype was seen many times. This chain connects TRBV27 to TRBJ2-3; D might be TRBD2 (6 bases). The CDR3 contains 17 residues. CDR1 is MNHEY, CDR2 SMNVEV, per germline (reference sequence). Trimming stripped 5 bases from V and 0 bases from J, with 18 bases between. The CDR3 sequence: CASSIMTGLASTDTQYF. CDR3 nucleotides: TGTGCCAGCAGTATTATGACGGGACTCGCTAGCACAGATACGCAGTATTTT.

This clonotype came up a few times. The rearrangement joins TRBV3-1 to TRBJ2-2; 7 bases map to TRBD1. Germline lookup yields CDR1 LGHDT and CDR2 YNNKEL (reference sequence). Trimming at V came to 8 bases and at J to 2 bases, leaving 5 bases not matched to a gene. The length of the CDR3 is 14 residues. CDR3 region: CASATGVNTGELFF. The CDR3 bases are TGTGCCAGCGCTACAGGGGTAAACACCGGGGAGCTGTTTTTT.

CDR3 nucleotide sequence: TGCAGTGCTAGAGCGTCAGACTCCTATAATTCACCCCTCCACTTT. Translated: CSARASDSYNSPLHF. This chain joins TRBV20-1 and TRBJ1-6; D gene uncertain. This CDR3 has 15 residues. V was cut by 1 base and J by 0 bases, with 7 bases left in between. Germline V gene lookup returns CDR1 DFQATT and CDR2 SNEGSKA (reference sequence).

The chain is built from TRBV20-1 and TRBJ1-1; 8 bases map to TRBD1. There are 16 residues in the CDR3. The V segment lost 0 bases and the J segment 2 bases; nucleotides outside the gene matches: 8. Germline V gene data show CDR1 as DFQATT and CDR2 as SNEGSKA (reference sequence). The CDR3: CSARDRVAGGNTEAFF. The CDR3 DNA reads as TGCAGTGCTAGAGATAGGGTCGCAGGGGGCAACACTGAAGCTTTCTTT.

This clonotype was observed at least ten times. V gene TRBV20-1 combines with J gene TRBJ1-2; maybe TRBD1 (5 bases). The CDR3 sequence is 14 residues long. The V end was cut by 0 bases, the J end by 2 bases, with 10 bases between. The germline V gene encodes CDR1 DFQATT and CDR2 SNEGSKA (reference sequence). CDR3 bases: TGCAGTGCTAGAGACAAAACAGGAAACTATGGCTACACCTTC. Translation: CSARDKTGNYGYTF.

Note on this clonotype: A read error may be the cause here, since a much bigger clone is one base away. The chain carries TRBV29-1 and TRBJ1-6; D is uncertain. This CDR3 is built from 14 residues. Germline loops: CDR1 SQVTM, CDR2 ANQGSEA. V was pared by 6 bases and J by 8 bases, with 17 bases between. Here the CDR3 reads CSVQKERRYSPLHF. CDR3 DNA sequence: TGCAGCGTGCAAAAGGAGAGACGGTATTCACCCCTCCACTTT.

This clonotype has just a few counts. The CDR3 loop reads CASRSGQGEQYF. The CDR3 bases are TGTGCCAGCAGATCGGGACAGGGCGAGCAGTACTTC. The rearrangement uses TRBV6-6 and TRBJ2-7, with TRBD1 matching 9 bases. The CDR3 has 12 residues. The ends lost 6 bases at V and 6 bases at J; junction bases unmatched: 3. Per germline, CDR1 MNHNY and CDR2 SVGAGI (reference sequence).

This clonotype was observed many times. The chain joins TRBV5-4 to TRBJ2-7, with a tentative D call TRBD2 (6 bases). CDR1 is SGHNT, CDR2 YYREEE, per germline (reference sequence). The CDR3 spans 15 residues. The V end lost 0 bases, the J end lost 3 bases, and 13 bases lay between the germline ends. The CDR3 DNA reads TGTGCCAGCAGCTTGGGGCGGGACGGACTCTACGAGCAGTACTTC. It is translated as CASSLGRDGLYEQYF.

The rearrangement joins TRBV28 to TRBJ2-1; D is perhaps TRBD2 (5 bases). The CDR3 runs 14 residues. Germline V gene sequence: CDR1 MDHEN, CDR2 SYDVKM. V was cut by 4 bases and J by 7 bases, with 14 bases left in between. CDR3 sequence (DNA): TGTGCCAGCAGTTCTCCAGCGGTGAGGAATGAGCAGTTCTTC. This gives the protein CASSSPAVRNEQFF.

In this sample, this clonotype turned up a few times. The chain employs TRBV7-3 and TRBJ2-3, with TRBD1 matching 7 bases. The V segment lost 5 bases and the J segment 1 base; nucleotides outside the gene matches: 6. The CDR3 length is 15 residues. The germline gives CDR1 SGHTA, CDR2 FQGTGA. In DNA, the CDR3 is TGTGCCAGCAGCCCACAGGGGATGGGCACAGATACGCAGTATTTT. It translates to CASSPQGMGTDTQYF.